The 11 T cell receptor beta chains below come from one sample, sequenced in a study of blood T cell repertoires in COVID-19 (dated by TCRdb to the early 2020s). Libraries were prepared through the immunoSEQ multiplex PCR assay. The immuneACCESS repertoire file appears here via TCRdb, limited to in-frame rearrangements. These files lack a portion of the clones; in checked studies, under half of the deficit traces to unresolved V genes, and the cause of the others is not known. This sample lists 140,000 to 150,000 clones; approximately 85% were detected once. The ten top clones hold more than 7.5% of the sample. Sequencing was performed on peripheral blood. These receptors were collected from a woman aged 60-75 years with COVID-19, enrolled during active disease.

This chain joins TRBV6-5 and TRBJ1-2; 9 bases are a match to TRBD1. Trimming cost V 11 bases and J 4 bases; bases outside gene matches: 11. Per germline, CDR1 MNHEY and CDR2 SVGAGI. The length of the CDR3 is 14 residues. The CDR3 DNA is TGTGCCGTTATAACAGGGGGCGCCCTCTATGGCTACACCTTC. Its translation: CAVITGGALYGYTF.

The rearrangement joins TRBV29-1 to TRBJ1-2; 10 bases fit TRBD1. Germline lookup yields CDR1 SQVTM and CDR2 ANQGSEA. V shed 1 base and J 7 bases; nucleotides not matched to a gene: 9. CDR3 length: 15 amino acids. The CDR3 DNA follows: TGCAGCGTTGAAGCCCCGGGACAGGGGATAAGTGGCTACACCTTC. This codes for CSVEAPGQGISGYTF.

The rearrangement joins TRBV7-6 to TRBJ2-5; TRBD1 aligns across 9 bases. CDR1 SGHVS and CDR2 FNYEAQ come from the germline V gene. This CDR3 region has 15 residues. The ends lost 3 bases at V and 2 bases at J; junction bases unmatched: 4. The CDR3 spells CASSFKTGGQETQYF. The CDR3 DNA reads as TGTGCCAGCAGCTTCAAGACAGGGGGACAAGAGACCCAGTACTTC.

This clone was seen only once. The CDR3: CASSQTGEDGYTF. The CDR3 coding sequence is TGTGCCAGCAGTCAGACGGGGGAGGATGGCTACACCTTC. The chain links TRBV6-5 to TRBJ1-2; TRBD1 is a possible D gene (5 bases). This CDR3 is 13 amino acids long. V was shortened by 5 bases and J by 6 bases, with 13 bases between the two germline ends. Germline CDR1 and CDR2: MNHEY and SVGAGI.

This clone was recorded once. V usage is TRBV7-3 and J usage is TRBJ2-5; TRBD2 matches 13 bases. This CDR3 region has 17 residues. Germline CDR1 SGHTA, CDR2 FQGTGA. Trimming cost V 5 bases and J 0 bases; bases outside gene matches: 6. CDR3 in DNA: TGTGCCAGCAGCCCCGGGACTAGCGGGGAGTACCAAGAGACCCAGTACTTC. Its translation is CASSPGTSGEYQETQYF.

The chain employs TRBV25-1 and TRBJ1-5; 7 bases match TRBD1. This CDR3 has 15 amino acids. The J segment lost 5 bases and the V segment lost 3 bases, leaving 7 bases of the junction unmatched. Germline lookup yields CDR1 MGHDK and CDR2 SYGVNS. The chain's CDR3 is CASSDLPGQDQPQHF. As DNA, the CDR3 is TGTGCCAGCAGTGATCTCCCCGGACAGGATCAGCCCCAGCATTTT.

The chain is built from TRBV4-2 and TRBJ1-4, with TRBD1 as a possible D gene (5 bases). The germline V and J ends were trimmed by 1 base and 7 bases, with 13 bases remaining between them. The germline gives CDR1 LGHNA, CDR2 YNFKEQ. The CDR3 totals 15 residues. CDR3 coding DNA: TGTGCCAGCAGCCAAGTAGGCGGGGGAAGTGAAAAACTGTTTTTT. Translation: CASSQVGGGSEKLFF.

The chain is built from TRBV19 and TRBJ1-5, with a weak D call TRBD1 (5 bases). From germline, CDR1 is LNHDA and CDR2 SQIVND (reference sequence). V was shortened by 5 bases and J by 2 bases, with 10 bases between the two germline ends. This CDR3 spans 14 amino acids. The CDR3 is CASSGGGGNQPQHF. As DNA, the CDR3 is TGTGCCAGTAGTGGTGGGGGGGGCAATCAGCCCCAGCATTTT.

This chain connects TRBV10-3 to TRBJ2-1, with D tentatively TRBD2 (6 bases). The germline gives CDR1 ENHRY, CDR2 SYGVKD. Trimming stripped 6 bases from V and 0 bases from J, with 12 bases between. This CDR3 spans 15 amino acids. The CDR3 sequence is CAISGGAYSYNEQFF. CDR3 nucleotides: TGTGCCATCAGCGGCGGGGCTTACTCCTACAATGAGCAGTTCTTC.

CDR3 nucleotides: TGTGCCAGCAGTTTATGGGGGGGGCACGAGCAGTACTTC. Its protein is CASSLWGGHEQYF. The chain uses TRBV27 and TRBJ2-7; the D gene is possibly TRBD2 (7 bases). Trimming stripped 1 base from V and 5 bases from J, with 9 bases between. Germline V gene data show CDR1 as MNHEY and CDR2 as SMNVEV (reference sequence). The CDR3 is 13 residues long.

J is TRBJ2-7 and V is TRBV29-1; 11 bases are a match to TRBD2. V gave up 2 bases and J gave up 3 bases; unmatched junction bases: 6. The germline V gene has CDR1 SQVTM and CDR2 ANQGSEA. The CDR3 consists of 15 residues. The CDR3 spells CSVELLAGENYEQYF. DNA of the CDR3: TGCAGCGTTGAATTACTAGCGGGGGAGAACTACGAGCAGTACTTC.